This T cell receptor (beta chain) was retrieved from a study of identical twins. Study findings and constraints: Excess sharing by twins proved weaker in beta out-of-frame sequences.

The length of the CDR3 is 15 residues. CDR1 is SEHNR, CDR2 FQNEAQ, per germline (reference sequence). V lost 3 bases to trimming and J lost 4 bases; unmatched junction nucleotides: 7. Template switching introduced a universal primer site, and the cDNA bore unique molecular identifiers. TCRdb passed the 5' RACE reads through MiXCR, listing each CDR3 protein once. The sample holds 470,000 or so distinct CDR3 sequences, roughly 26% seen once. Regarding this clonotype: Its antigen is unknown.

The sample was also linked to a second study, of T cells expressing NK-cell markers. That source reports: Out of eight donors sequenced, seven tested HCMV-seropositive and the remaining one seronegative. In six donors, dominant NKG2C+ clonotypes were roughly 1.0-7.5% of CD8+ T cells.

The chain joins TRBV7-9 to TRBJ1-1, with TRBD1 identical over 8 bases. The specimen was CD4+ T cells sorted from blood. The receptor was derived from a young woman in good health. The CDR3 nucleotides are TGTGCCAGCAGCTTTTGGACAGGGTCGGGCACTGAAGCTTTCTTT. It is translated as CASSFWTGSGTEAFF.